Listed below are T cell receptor beta chains from one sample, sequenced in a study of T cells in Graves' hyperthyroidism and ophthalmopathy. TCRdb analysed the multiplex PCR reads with MiXCR anew, one entry per CDR3 protein. The sample lists 210,000 or so distinct CDR3 sequences, 15% to 20% seen once, with roughly 50% in the top ten. Specimen: blood. The source of these receptors is a man aged 45-60 years with Graves' hyperthyroidism. Both conserved end residues are part of each CDR3. Part of the rows lack a size; the others show once, few, many or a class for expanded clones.

CDR3aa: CASSLGLLAEQFF; j_gene: TRBJ2-1; v_gene: TRBV5-1; abundance: .
CDR3aa: CASSQAGLGSYNEQFF; j_gene: TRBJ2-1; v_gene: TRBV4-1; abundance: few
CDR3aa: CSVLPGQGLRDSYEQYF; j_gene: TRBJ2-7; v_gene: TRBV29-1; abundance: many
CDR3aa: CASRAQGARGNQPQHF; j_gene: TRBJ1-5; v_gene: TRBV19; abundance: .
CDR3aa: CAWSVRWGAVSANVLTF; j_gene: TRBJ2-6; v_gene: TRBV30; abundance: few
CDR3aa: CASSFATRDLGPFF; j_gene: TRBJ2-1; v_gene: TRBV28; abundance: .
CDR3aa: CSASSLARGAMDEQFF; j_gene: TRBJ2-1; v_gene: TRBV20-1; abundance: many
CDR3aa: CSARDVGLATDTQYF; j_gene: TRBJ2-3; v_gene: TRBV20-1; abundance: many
CDR3aa: CASSLTTPYEQYF; j_gene: TRBJ2-7; v_gene: TRBV5-5; abundance: .
CDR3aa: CASRRTREADNEQFF; j_gene: TRBJ2-1; v_gene: TRBV2; abundance: many
CDR3aa: CASSYPGTSGRQYF; j_gene: TRBJ2-3; v_gene: TRBV4-1; abundance: .
CDR3aa: CAWSATGRPTEAFF; j_gene: TRBJ1-1; v_gene: TRBV30; abundance: .
CDR3aa: CSARTSGGAGGYTF; j_gene: TRBJ1-2; v_gene: TRBV20-1; abundance: many
CDR3aa: CASSLDRFIDTQYF; j_gene: TRBJ2-3; v_gene: TRBV11-2; abundance: many
CDR3aa: CSGGGSGANVLTF; j_gene: TRBJ2-6; v_gene: TRBV20-1; abundance: .
CDR3aa: CATKTAGSYNEQFF; j_gene: TRBJ2-1; v_gene: TRBV2; abundance: once
CDR3aa: CASSLDGEQFF; j_gene: TRBJ2-1; v_gene: TRBV7-9; abundance: many
CDR3aa: CASSYLAGVDTDTQYF; j_gene: TRBJ2-3; v_gene: TRBV6-6; abundance: many
CDR3aa: CASSLNYPSYEQYF; j_gene: TRBJ2-7; v_gene: TRBV5-1; abundance: .
CDR3aa: CASNFGLAGETQYF; j_gene: TRBJ2-5; v_gene: TRBV11-2; abundance: many
CDR3aa: CASSLIRNDYQETQYF; j_gene: TRBJ2-5; v_gene: TRBV13; abundance: many
CDR3aa: CASTSAEGSTGELFF; j_gene: TRBJ2-2; v_gene: TRBV6-1; abundance: few
CDR3aa: CASSIPSTGRDEQYF; j_gene: TRBJ2-7; v_gene: TRBV7-2; abundance: many
CDR3aa: CASSLVTGSSTDTQYF; j_gene: TRBJ2-3; v_gene: TRBV5-1; abundance: many
CDR3aa: CASSWTGQQPQHF; j_gene: TRBJ1-5; v_gene: TRBV6-2/TRBV6-3; abundance: many
CDR3aa: CASSGGPGDYGYTF; j_gene: TRBJ1-2; v_gene: TRBV9; abundance: many
CDR3aa: CASSSLQSPSRTTYEQYF; j_gene: TRBJ2-7; v_gene: TRBV11-2; abundance: many
CDR3aa: CASSYRGWNTEAFF; j_gene: TRBJ1-1; v_gene: TRBV7-2; abundance: few
CDR3aa: CASSLAGLRADTQYF; j_gene: TRBJ2-3; v_gene: TRBV7-8; abundance: many
CDR3aa: CASSPSGAFGGLGELFF; j_gene: TRBJ2-2; v_gene: TRBV19; abundance: .
CDR3aa: CASSVYEQYF; j_gene: TRBJ2-7; v_gene: TRBV2; abundance: many
CDR3aa: CAISRRGRGSDTQYF; j_gene: TRBJ2-3; v_gene: TRBV24-1; abundance: .
CDR3aa: CSGQGNGYTF; j_gene: TRBJ1-2; v_gene: TRBV20-1; abundance: many
CDR3aa: CSLTGQGPDTQYF; j_gene: TRBJ2-3; v_gene: TRBV20-1; abundance: many
CDR3aa: CASRSSGRYEQYF; j_gene: TRBJ2-7; v_gene: TRBV11-1; abundance: .
CDR3aa: CSARKDIQETQYF; j_gene: TRBJ2-5; v_gene: TRBV20-1; abundance: many
CDR3aa: CASSFGQFTGELFF; j_gene: TRBJ2-2; v_gene: TRBV12-3/TRBV12-4; abundance: .
CDR3aa: CASSSTGRNSGNTIYF; j_gene: TRBJ1-3; v_gene: TRBV28; abundance: many
CDR3aa: CASSPWTGKVQPQHF; j_gene: TRBJ1-5; v_gene: TRBV6-2/TRBV6-3; abundance: .
CDR3aa: CSARVGGERGYTF; j_gene: TRBJ1-2; v_gene: TRBV20-1; abundance: few
CDR3aa: CASSLPGQVYEQYF; j_gene: TRBJ2-7; v_gene: TRBV5-4; abundance: many